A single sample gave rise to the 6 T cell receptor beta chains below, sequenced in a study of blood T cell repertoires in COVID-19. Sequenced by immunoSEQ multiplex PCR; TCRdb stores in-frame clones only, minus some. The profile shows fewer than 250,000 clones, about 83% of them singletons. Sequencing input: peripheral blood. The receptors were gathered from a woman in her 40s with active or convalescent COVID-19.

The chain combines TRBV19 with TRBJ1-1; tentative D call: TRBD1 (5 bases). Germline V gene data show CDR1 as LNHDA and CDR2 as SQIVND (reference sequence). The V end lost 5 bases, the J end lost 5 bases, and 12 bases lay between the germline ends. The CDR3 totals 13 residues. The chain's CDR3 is CASSVQGGTEAFF. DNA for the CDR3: TGTGCCAGTAGTGTCCAGGGTGGAACTGAAGCTTTCTTT.

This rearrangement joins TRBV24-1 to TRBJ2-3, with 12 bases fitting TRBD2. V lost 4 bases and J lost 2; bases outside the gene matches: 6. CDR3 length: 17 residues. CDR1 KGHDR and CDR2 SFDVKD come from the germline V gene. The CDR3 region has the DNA TGTGCCACCAGTGACGCTGGACTAGCGGGGAACACAGATACGCAGTATTTT. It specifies CATSDAGLAGNTDTQYF.

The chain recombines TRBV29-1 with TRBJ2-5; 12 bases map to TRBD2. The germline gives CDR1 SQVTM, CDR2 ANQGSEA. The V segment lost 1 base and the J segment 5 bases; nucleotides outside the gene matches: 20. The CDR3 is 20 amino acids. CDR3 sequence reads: CSVEVSLPILAGGPQETQYF. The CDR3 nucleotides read TGCAGCGTTGAAGTCTCTCTTCCGATTCTAGCGGGGGGGCCCCAGGAGACCCAGTACTTC.

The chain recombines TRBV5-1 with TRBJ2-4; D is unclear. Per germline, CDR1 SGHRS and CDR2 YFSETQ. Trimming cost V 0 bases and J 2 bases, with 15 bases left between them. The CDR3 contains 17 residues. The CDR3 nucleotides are TGCGCCAGCAGCTTGGATACGCGACAAGGTTCCAAAAACATTCAGTACTTC. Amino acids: CASSLDTRQGSKNIQYF. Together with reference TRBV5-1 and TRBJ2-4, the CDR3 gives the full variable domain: KAGVTQTPRYLIKTRGQQVTLSCSPISGHRSVSWYQQTPGQGLQFLFEYFSETQRNKGNFPGRFSGRQFSNSRSEMNVSTLELGDSALYLCASSLDTRQGSKNIQYFGAGTRLSVL.

The CDR3 DNA reads TGTGCCAGCAGTTACTCGGAGGTTTTGACTGAAGCTTTCTTT. This codes for CASSYSEVLTEAFF. The chain uses TRBV6-5 and TRBJ1-1, with D hard to call. The length of the CDR3 is 14 residues. Per germline, CDR1 MNHEY and CDR2 SVGAGI. The V gene lost 0 bases and the J gene lost 5 bases, with 10 bases spanning the gap.

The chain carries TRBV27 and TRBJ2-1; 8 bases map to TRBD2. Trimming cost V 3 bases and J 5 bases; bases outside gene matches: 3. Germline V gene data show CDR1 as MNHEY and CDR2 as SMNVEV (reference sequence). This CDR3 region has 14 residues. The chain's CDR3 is CASSFRAGDNEQFF. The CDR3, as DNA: TGTGCCAGCAGTTTTCGAGCGGGGGACAATGAGCAGTTCTTC.